A selection of T cell receptor beta chains follows, all from one sample in a study of T cells in Graves' hyperthyroidism and ophthalmopathy. TCRdb itself ran the multiplex PCR reads through MiXCR, one entry per CDR3 protein. The sample contains approximately 430,000 distinct CDR3 sequences, roughly 14% of which appear only once. The sample consisted of blood. These receptors originate from a woman between 18 and 29 years old with Graves' hyperthyroidism. CDR3s include the opening cysteine and the closing phenylalanine or tryptophan. The D gene is left open where the match is weak. Some rows have no size entry. The others give once, few or many, or a class for an expanded clone.

d_call,clone_size,v_call,j_call,cdr3_aa,cdr3_nt
TRBD2,.,TRBV7-2,TRBJ2-2,CASSRIRTSGVLRGTGELFF,TGTGCCAGCAGCCGAATTAGGACTAGCGGGGTCCTTAGGGGGACCGGGGAGCTGTTTTTT
.,.,TRBV4-2,TRBJ2-3,CASSQEMTLPNTDTQYF,TGTGCCAGCAGCCAAGAGATGACACTTCCCAACACAGATACGCAGTATTTT
.,few,TRBV27,TRBJ2-5,CASTSILQGSWETQYF,TGTGCCAGCACCTCCATCCTTCAAGGTTCTTGGGAGACCCAGTACTTC
TRBD2,many,TRBV7-9,TRBJ2-1,CASSPGLAAYNEQFF,TGTGCCAGCAGCCCGGGACTAGCGGCTTACAATGAGCAGTTCTTC
TRBD1,many,TRBV3-1,TRBJ2-5,CASSPWTGRTETQYF,TGTGCCAGCAGCCCATGGACAGGGCGGACGGAGACCCAGTACTTC
TRBD1,.,TRBV30,TRBJ1-2,CAWSDRVGYTF,TGTGCCTGGAGCGACAGGGTTGGCTACACCTTC
.,many,TRBV5-1,TRBJ2-3,CASSLEGGPWTDTQYF,TGCGCCAGCAGCTTGGAGGGGGGTCCTTGGACAGATACGCAGTATTTT
.,few,TRBV4-1,TRBJ1-2,CASSQAGGDRRGYTF,TGCGCCAGCAGCCAGGCGGGCGGGGATCGTCGTGGCTACACCTTC
.,.,TRBV5-4,TRBJ2-2,CASSLGRELFF,TGTGCCAGCAGCTTGGGGCGGGAGCTGTTTTTT
.,many,TRBV11-3,TRBJ2-2,CASSSRGGRNTGELFF,TGTGCCAGCAGCTCCAGAGGGGGGCGGAACACCGGGGAGCTGTTTTTT
.,many,TRBV11-2,TRBJ1-4,CASSRRQGGGEKLFF,TGTGCCAGCAGCCGCCGCCAGGGAGGGGGTGAAAAACTGTTTTTT
TRBD1,.,TRBV15,TRBJ1-5,CATSRGGTGGNQPQHF,TGTGCCACCAGCAGAGGAGGGACAGGGGGGAATCAGCCCCAGCATTTT
TRBD1,many,TRBV30,TRBJ2-2,CAWSVGGQGNTGELFF,TGTGCCTGGAGTGTAGGGGGACAGGGGAACACCGGGGAGCTGTTTTTT
.,many,TRBV6-5,TRBJ2-3,CASSYSRSVGGPDTQYF,TGTGCCAGCAGTTACTCGAGATCGGTGGGAGGCCCAGATACGCAGTATTTT
TRBD2,few,TRBV6-2/TRBV6-3,TRBJ2-4,CASSYRGGQAKNIQYF,TGTGCCAGCAGTTACCGGGGGGGCCAAGCCAAAAACATTCAGTACTTC
.,few,TRBV15,TRBJ1-1,CATSTPQGPSTEAFF,TGTGCCACCAGCACCCCCCAGGGGCCCAGCACTGAAGCTTTCTTT
.,many,TRBV3-1,TRBJ1-6,CASSQGASLRSPLHF,TGTGCCAGCAGCCAAGGGGCATCTCTCAGGTCACCCCTCCACTTT
TRBD2,.,TRBV11-2,TRBJ2-3,CASSLGTLVGLAFYTDTQYF,TGTGCCAGCAGCTTAGGTACCTTGGTGGGACTAGCTTTTTACACAGATACGCAGTATTTT
.,many,TRBV14,TRBJ2-3,CASSQDQATDTQYF,TGTGCCAGCAGCCAAGATCAGGCAACAGATACGCAGTATTTT
TRBD1,many,TRBV12-3/TRBV12-4,TRBJ1-2,CASSPGQDAPYGYTF,TGTGCCAGCAGTCCAGGACAGGACGCGCCCTATGGCTACACCTTC
.,many,TRBV27,TRBJ1-4,CASSLFKRGEKLFF,TGTGCCAGCAGTTTATTCAAGAGGGGTGAAAAACTGTTTTTT
.,many,TRBV2,TRBJ1-2,CASHRQPGGYTF,TGTGCCAGCCACCGGCAGCCCGGGGGCTACACCTTC
.,many,TRBV7-2,TRBJ2-4,CASSPSPSTSSQYF,TGTGCCAGCAGCCCATCCCCCTCTACTAGCAGTCAGTACTTC
TRBD1,.,TRBV7-9,TRBJ2-5,CASSPGTGSAGETQYF,TGTGCCAGCAGCCCCGGGACAGGGTCCGCGGGGGAGACCCAGTACTTC
.,.,TRBV6-1,TRBJ2-7,CASSELGGYHEQYF,TGTGCCAGCAGTGAATTAGGGGGATATCACGAGCAGTACTTC
TRBD2,many,TRBV11-2,TRBJ2-2,CASSLVLAGAGELFF,TGTGCCAGCAGCTTAGTACTAGCGGGAGCCGGGGAGCTGTTTTTT
.,many,TRBV11-2,TRBJ2-2,CASSLSTGNTGELFF,TGTGCCAGCAGCTTATCGACAGGGAACACCGGGGAGCTGTTTTTT